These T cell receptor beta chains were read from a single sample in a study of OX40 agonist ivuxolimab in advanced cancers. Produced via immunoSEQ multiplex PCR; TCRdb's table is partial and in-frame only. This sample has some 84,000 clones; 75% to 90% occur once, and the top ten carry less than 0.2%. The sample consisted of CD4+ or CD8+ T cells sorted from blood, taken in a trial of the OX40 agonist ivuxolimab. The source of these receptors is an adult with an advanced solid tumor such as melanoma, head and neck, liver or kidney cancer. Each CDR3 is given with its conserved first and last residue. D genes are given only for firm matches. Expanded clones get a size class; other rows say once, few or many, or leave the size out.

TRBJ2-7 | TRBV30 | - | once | TGTGCCTGGAGTAGGAGACCACTCTACGAGCAGTACTTC | CAWSRRPLYEQYF
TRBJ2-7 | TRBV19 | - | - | TGTGCCAGTAGTATGACCACAGGCAACTACGAGCAGTACTTC | CASSMTTGNYEQYF
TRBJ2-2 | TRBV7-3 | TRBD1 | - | TGTGCCAGCAGTACCGGGACAGGGGGTTTCGGGGAGCTGTTTTTT | CASSTGTGGFGELFF
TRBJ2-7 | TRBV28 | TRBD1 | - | TGTGCCAGCAGTTTTAGTGACAGGGGTCTCAGCTCCTACGAGCAGTACTTC | CASSFSDRGLSSYEQYF
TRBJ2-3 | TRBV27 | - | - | TGTGCCAGCAGTTCCCGGAGGGGATACACAGATACGCAGTATTTT | CASSSRRGYTDTQYF
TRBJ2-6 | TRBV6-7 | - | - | TGTGCCAGCAGTGCCTGCAAGAGGGCCAACGTCCTGACTTTC | CASSACKRANVLTF
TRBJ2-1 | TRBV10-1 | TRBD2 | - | TGCGCCAGCAGTGAGCGGCCTAGCGGGAGAAGCTCGAGCCACAATGAGCAGTTCTTC | CASSERPSGRSSSHNEQFF
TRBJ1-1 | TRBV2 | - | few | TGTGCGGGAGGGGGTCCGAACACTGAAGCTTTCTTT | CAGGGPNTEAFF
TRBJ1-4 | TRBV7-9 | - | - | TGTGCCAGCAGCTTAGGTTCAGGGGTCAATGAAAAACTGTTTTTT | CASSLGSGVNEKLFF
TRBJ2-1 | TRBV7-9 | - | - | TGTGCCAGCAGCTTAGCTGCTTACAATGAGCAGTTCTTC | CASSLAAYNEQFF
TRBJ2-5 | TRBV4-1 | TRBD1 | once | TGCGCCAGCAGCCAAGCCGGGACAGGGGATAAAGAGACCCAGTACTTC | CASSQAGTGDKETQYF
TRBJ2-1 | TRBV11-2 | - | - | TGTGCCAGCAGCTTAGATCCCCAGGGACCCGGACGGTTCTTC | CASSLDPQGPGRFF
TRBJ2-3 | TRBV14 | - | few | TGTGCCAGCAGCCAACGGGGGTCCCCCACAGATACGCAGTATTTT | CASSQRGSPTDTQYF
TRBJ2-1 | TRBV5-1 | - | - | TGCGCCAGCAGTACCGGGGCGGCCCGCTACAATGAGCAGTTCTTC | CASSTGAARYNEQFF
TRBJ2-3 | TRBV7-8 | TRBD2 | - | TGTGCCAGCAGCTTGGCAATTAGCGGGGGGGCCGGCAGGGATACGCAGTATTTT | CASSLAISGGAGRDTQYF
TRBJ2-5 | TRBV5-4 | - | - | TGTGCCAGCAGCGTCCCCTCGGAGACCCAGTACTTC | CASSVPSETQYF
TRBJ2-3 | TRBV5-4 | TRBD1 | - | TGTGCCAGCAGCCGCGGACAGGGTAAGACAGATACGCAGTATTTT | CASSRGQGKTDTQYF
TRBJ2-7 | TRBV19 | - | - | TGTGCCAGTAGTATAACAGGCGGGCCCTCCTACGAGCAGTACTTC | CASSITGGPSYEQYF
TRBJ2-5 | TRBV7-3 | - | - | TGTGCCAGCAGCCCCGACGCTGTAAGACAAGAGACCCAGTACTTC | CASSPDAVRQETQYF
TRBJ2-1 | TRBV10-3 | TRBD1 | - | TGTGCCATCAGTGAGTTAAGTGACAGGGGCAATGAGCAGTTCTTC | CAISELSDRGNEQFF
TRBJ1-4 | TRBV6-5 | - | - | TGTGCCAGCAGTGCCGACTTTGCAACTAATGAAAAACTGTTTTTT | CASSADFATNEKLFF
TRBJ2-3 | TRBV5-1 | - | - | TGCGCCAGCAGCTTGAGGGGGCTAGCGGCCACAGATACGCAGTATTTT | CASSLRGLAATDTQYF
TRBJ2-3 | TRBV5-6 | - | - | TGTGCCAGCAGCTCTACAGGGAGCACAGATACGCAGTATTTT | CASSSTGSTDTQYF
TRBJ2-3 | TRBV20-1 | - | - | TGCAGTGCTAGATGGGGATATACGCAGTATTTT | CSARWGYTQYF
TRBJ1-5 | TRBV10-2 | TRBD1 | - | TGCGCCAGCAGTGTACGGACAGGTAATCAGCCCCAGCATTTT | CASSVRTGNQPQHF
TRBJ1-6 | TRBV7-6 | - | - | TGTGCCAGCAGCTTAGTAGGGGTCGGGTCACCCCTCCACTTT | CASSLVGVGSPLHF
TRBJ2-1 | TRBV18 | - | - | TGTGCCAGCTCACAATCGGGAAGCTCCTACAATGAGCAGTTCTTC | CASSQSGSSYNEQFF
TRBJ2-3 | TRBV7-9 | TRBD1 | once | TGTGCCAGCAGCATTGAGACAGGGGCTAGCACAGATACGCAGTATTTT | CASSIETGASTDTQYF
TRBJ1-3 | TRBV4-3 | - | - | TGCGCCAGCAGCCGCCTTGGGGGCTCTGGAAACACCATATATTTT | CASSRLGGSGNTIYF
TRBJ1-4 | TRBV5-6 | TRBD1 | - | TGTGCCAGCAGCTGGACAGGGGGCAGAAGTGAAAAACTGTTTTTT | CASSWTGGRSEKLFF
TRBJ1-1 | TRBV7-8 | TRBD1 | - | TGTGCCAGCAGCCGCGGACAGGGGGCAGTCACTGAAGCTTTCTTT | CASSRGQGAVTEAFF
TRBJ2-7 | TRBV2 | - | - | TGTGCCAGCGGTGACGTGGCCTACGAGCAGTACTTC | CASGDVAYEQYF
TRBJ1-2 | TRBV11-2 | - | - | TGTGCCAGCAGCTTAGGGGGGTTTGGCTACACCTTC | CASSLGGFGYTF
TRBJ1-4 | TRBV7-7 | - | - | TGTGCTAGCAGCTTACAAACGGGGCGGGGGGCGTACCTGGTTGGGTATGAAAAACTGTTTTTT | CASSLQTGRGAYLVGYEKLFF
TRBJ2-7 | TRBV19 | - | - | TGTGCCAGTAGCGACCGGGACTTCTACGAGCAGTACTTC | CASSDRDFYEQYF
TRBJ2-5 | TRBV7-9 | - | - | TGTGCCAGCAGCTTGGGTCTTTCCGGCGAGACCCAGTACTTC | CASSLGLSGETQYF
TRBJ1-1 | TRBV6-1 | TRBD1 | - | TGTGCCAGCAGTTTCGGGACAGGGGACACTGAAGCTTTCTTT | CASSFGTGDTEAFF
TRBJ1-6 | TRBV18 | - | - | TGTGCCAGCTCACCCGGGACGGGGAGTAATTCACCCCTCCACTTT | CASSPGTGSNSPLHF
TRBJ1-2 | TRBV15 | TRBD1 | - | TGTGCCACCAGCCCTACGAACAGGGGGGACTATGGCTACACCTTC | CATSPTNRGDYGYTF
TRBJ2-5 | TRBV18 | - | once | TGTGCCAGCTCACCACGGATAGAGACCCAGTACTTC | CASSPRIETQYF
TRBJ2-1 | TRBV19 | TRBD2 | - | TGTGCCAGTAGTATGGAGAAGACTAGCGGGCGAAAATTCTTC | CASSMEKTSGRKFF
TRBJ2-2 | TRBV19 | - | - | TGTGCCAGTAGTATAGTCGGCTTACACGGGGAGCTGTTTTTT | CASSIVGLHGELFF
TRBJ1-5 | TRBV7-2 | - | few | TGTGCCAGCAGCTTACAGGGCAATCAGCCCCAGCATTTT | CASSLQGNQPQHF
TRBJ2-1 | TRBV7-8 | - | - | TGTGCCAGCAGCTTAGTGGCAGCTATCAATGAGCAGTTCTTC | CASSLVAAINEQFF
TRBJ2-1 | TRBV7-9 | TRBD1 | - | TGTGCCAGCAGCCCCAGGGGGCCGGATGAGCAGTTCTTC | CASSPRGPDEQFF
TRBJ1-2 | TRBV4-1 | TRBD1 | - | TGCGCCAGCAGCCCCCATTCGGACAGGGGGCCCAACTATGGCTACACCTTC | CASSPHSDRGPNYGYTF
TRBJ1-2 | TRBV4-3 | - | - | TGCGCCAGCAGCCAAGTACGGTCCGGGGGCGCGCCGACTTTTTATGGCTACACCTTC | CASSQVRSGGAPTFYGYTF
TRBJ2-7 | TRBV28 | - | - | TGTGCCAGCAGTTTACTGGGGCCCTACGAGCAGTACTTC | CASSLLGPYEQYF
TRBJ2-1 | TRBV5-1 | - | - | TGCGCCAGCAGCTTGGGGTCACTTCGCCATGAGCAGTTCTTC | CASSLGSLRHEQFF
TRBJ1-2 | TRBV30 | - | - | TGTGCCTGGAGTGTAATAGGGACGGTGAATGGCTACACCTTC | CAWSVIGTVNGYTF
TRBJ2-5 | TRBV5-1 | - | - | TGCGCCAGCAGCTTGACGGCAGCCCAAGAGACCCAGTACTTC | CASSLTAAQETQYF
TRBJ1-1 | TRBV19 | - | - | TGTGCCAGTAGTCCAACGAACACTGAAGCTTTCTTT | CASSPTNTEAFF
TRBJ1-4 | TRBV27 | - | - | TGTGCCAGCAGTCAAACCACCGGGACATCCTCTCCAAAACTGTTTTTT | CASSQTTGTSSPKLFF
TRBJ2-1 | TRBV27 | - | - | TGTGCCAGCAGTTTATATGGGGCAGGGGCCTACAATGAGCAGTTCTTC | CASSLYGAGAYNEQFF
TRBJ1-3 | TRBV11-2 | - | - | TGTGCCAGCAGCCTAGAGTGGGTAACTGGAAACACCATATATTTT | CASSLEWVTGNTIYF